This TCR beta chain was documented in a study of Ad26.COV2.S vaccination and SARS-CoV-2 variants. At the level of the study: Ad26.COV2.S shots went into the muscle once or twice, 56 days apart.

The treatment denotes: some 20 received Ad26.COV2.S at low or high dose, single or two shots; a few received placebo; per-sample allocation not given. After the first vaccine or placebo injection, samples were drawn on day 63. At a Boston site, the person donating was an adult of 18-55 years. SARS-CoV-2 spike from the Wuhan strain was encoded by the vaccine, an Ad26 vector. Study-wide findings and caveats: Researchers reported similar non-spike TCR breadth in vaccine and placebo recipients.

A word on this clone: Its antigen is unidentified.

The CDR3 has 12 amino acids. Looked up from germline, CDR1 is MNHEY and CDR2 is SMNVEV (reference sequence). V gave up 5 bases and J gave up 11 bases, with 14 bases separating them. The method was immunoSEQ multiplex PCR; TCRdb's version includes in-frame clones alone and lacks a portion of them. The profile shows around 340,000 clones, around 89% of them singletons. The chain uses TRBV27 and TRBJ2-3; D remains ambiguous. Sequenced material: peripheral blood, taken in a trial of Ad26.COV2.S vaccine versus placebo. The receptor's source is a person aged 18-60 years who received the Ad26.COV2.S COVID-19 vaccine or a placebo. The CDR3 reads CASSPSRRVQYF. Here the CDR3 DNA reads TGTGCCAGCAGTCCATCTAGAAGGGTGCAGTATTTT.